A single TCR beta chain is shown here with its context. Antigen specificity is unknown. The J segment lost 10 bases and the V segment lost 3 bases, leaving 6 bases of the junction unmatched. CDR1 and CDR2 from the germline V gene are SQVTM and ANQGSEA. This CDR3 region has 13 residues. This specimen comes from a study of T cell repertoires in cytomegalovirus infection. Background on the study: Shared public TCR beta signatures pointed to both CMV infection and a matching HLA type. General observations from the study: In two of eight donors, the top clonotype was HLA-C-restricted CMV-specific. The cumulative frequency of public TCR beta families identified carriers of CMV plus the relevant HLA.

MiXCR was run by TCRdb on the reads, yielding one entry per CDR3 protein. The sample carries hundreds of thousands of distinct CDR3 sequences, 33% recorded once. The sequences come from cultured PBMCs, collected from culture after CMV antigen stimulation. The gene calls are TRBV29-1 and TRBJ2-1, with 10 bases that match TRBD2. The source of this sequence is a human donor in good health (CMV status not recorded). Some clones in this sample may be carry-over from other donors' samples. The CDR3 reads CSVDGLAGVEQFF. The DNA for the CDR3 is TGCAGCGTTGATGGTCTAGCGGGAGTGGAGCAGTTCTTC.